The 6 T cell receptor beta chains reported below all come from one sample, sequenced in a study of beta chain features in type 1 diabetes. Whole-study findings and limits: TCRB CDR3 length was moderately but significantly reduced in all four CD4+ subsets of Type 1 diabetes patients.

The entirety of the isolated RNA underwent reverse transcription, so expressed TCRB transcripts were sequenced. TCRdb's copy holds only in-frame clones and misses some; the assay was immunoSEQ multiplex PCR. The sample holds 160,000 or so clones; around 8.4% are singletons and the top ten take around 0.5%. Antigen specificity for these receptors is unknown. The sample taken for sequencing was central memory CD4+ T cells from blood. Receptors originate from a woman under 30 with type 1 diabetes.

The table lists this clone with a few counts. J is TRBJ2-3 and V is TRBV18; D call uncertain. V lost 3 bases, J lost 4 bases, and 11 bases lay in between. The CDR3 is 14 amino acids. Germline V gene lookup returns CDR1 KGHSH and CDR2 LQKENI. The CDR3 DNA reads as TGTGCCAGCTCACCCGCACTCTCGGCAGATACGCAGTATTTT. Its translation: CASSPALSADTQYF.

V usage is TRBV4-3 and J usage is TRBJ2-1, with TRBD2 matching 12 bases. Germline V gene lookup returns CDR1 LGHNA and CDR2 YSLEER. This CDR3 has 16 amino acids. Germline trimming cut 1 base from V and 8 bases from J; bases unmatched to any gene: 6. The CDR3 sequence: CASSQGPSGGAYEQFF. CDR3 nucleotide sequence: TGCGCCAGCAGCCAAGGGCCTAGCGGGGGGGCTTATGAGCAGTTCTTC.

The genes are TRBV4-3 and TRBJ2-2, with D hard to call. This CDR3 is 16 amino acids long. From germline, CDR1 is LGHNA and CDR2 YSLEER. V was clipped by 4 bases and J by 6 bases, with 18 bases between them. The DNA for the CDR3 is TGCGCCAGCAGCCCTGTGATAGCCGGTCGTCCCGGGGAGCTGTTTTTT. It is translated as CASSPVIAGRPGELFF.

This clone has a handful of counts. The chain joins TRBV6-1 to TRBJ2-7, with D unclear. Germline V lookup: CDR1 MNHNS, CDR2 SASEGT. V lost 7 bases and J lost 0, with 10 bases in between. The CDR3 has 13 amino acids. CDR3 sequence reads: CASTSLSSYEQYF. The CDR3, as DNA: TGTGCCAGCACCTCCTTGAGCTCCTACGAGCAGTACTTC.

This clone occurred a few times. V and J are TRBV25-1 and TRBJ2-5; TRBD2 agrees at 7 bases. Germline assignment: CDR1 MGHDK and CDR2 SYGVNS. The CDR3 has 16 amino acids. The J segment lost 2 bases and the V segment lost 0 bases, leaving 6 bases of the junction unmatched. Here the CDR3 reads CASSEYLGGGQETQYF. CDR3 in DNA: TGTGCCAGCAGTGAATATCTGGGGGGGGGACAAGAGACCCAGTACTTC.

This clone showed up just a few times. The gene calls are TRBV13 and TRBJ1-2; 8 bases map to TRBD1. Germline V gene sequence: CDR1 PRHDT, CDR2 FYEKMQ (reference sequence). J lost 8 bases, V lost 0 bases, and 11 bases had no gene match. The CDR3 extends over 16 amino acids. CDR3 region: CASSLGTGVFRSGYTF. In nucleotides, the CDR3 is TGTGCCAGCAGCTTAGGGACAGGGGTCTTTCGCTCGGGCTACACCTTC.